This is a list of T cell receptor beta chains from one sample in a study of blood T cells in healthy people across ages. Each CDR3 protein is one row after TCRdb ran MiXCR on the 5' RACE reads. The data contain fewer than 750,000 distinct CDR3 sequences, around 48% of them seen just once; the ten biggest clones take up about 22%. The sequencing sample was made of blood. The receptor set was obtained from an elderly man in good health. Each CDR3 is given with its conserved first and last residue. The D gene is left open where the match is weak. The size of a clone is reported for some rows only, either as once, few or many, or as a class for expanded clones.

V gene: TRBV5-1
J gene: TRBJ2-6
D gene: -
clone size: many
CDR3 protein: CASRLEWGSGANVLTF
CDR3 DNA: TGCGCCAGCCGCCTTGAGTGGGGTTCTGGGGCCAACGTCCTGACTTTC

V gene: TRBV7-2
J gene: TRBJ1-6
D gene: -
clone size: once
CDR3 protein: CASSSPGGRGSPLHF
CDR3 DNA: TGTGCCAGCAGCTCCCCGGGGGGCCGGGGTTCACCCCTCCACTTT

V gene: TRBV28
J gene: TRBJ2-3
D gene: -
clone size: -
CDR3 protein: CASGFGGSADTQYF
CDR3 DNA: TGTGCCAGCGGGTTTGGGGGGAGCGCAGATACGCAGTATTTT

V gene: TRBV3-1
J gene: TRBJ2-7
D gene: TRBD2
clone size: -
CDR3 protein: CASSHTLAGVGETRYF
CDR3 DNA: TGTGCCAGCAGCCACACTCTAGCGGGAGTCGGAGAGACCCGGTACTTC

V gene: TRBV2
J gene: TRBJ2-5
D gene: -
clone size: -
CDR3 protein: CASSAGGWETQYF
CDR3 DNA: TGTGCCAGCAGTGCGGGCGGATGGGAGACCCAGTACTTC

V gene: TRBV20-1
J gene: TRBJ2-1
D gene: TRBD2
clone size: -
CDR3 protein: CSASLTSGSFLDNEQFF
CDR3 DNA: TGCAGTGCTAGCCTGACTAGCGGGAGTTTTCTGGACAATGAGCAGTTCTTC

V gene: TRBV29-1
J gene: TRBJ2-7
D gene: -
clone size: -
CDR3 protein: CSAEGQGRYEQYF
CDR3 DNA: TGCAGCGCCGAAGGTCAGGGACGCTACGAGCAGTACTTC

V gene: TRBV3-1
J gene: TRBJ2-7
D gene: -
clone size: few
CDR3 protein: CASSQLYEQYF
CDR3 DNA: TGTGCCAGCAGCCAGCTTTACGAGCAGTACTTC

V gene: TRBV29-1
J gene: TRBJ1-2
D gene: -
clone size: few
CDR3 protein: CSAADSSSGYGYTF
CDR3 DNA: TGCAGCGCCGCCGACTCCTCAAGCGGGTATGGCTACACCTTC

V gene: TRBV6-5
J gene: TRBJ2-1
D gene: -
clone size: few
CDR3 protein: CASSYSGTEYNEQFF
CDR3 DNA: TGTGCCAGCAGTTACTCGGGGACGGAGTACAATGAGCAGTTCTTC

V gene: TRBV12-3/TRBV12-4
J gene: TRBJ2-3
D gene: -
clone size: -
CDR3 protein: CASSLIRETVLGADTQYF
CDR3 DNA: TGTGCCAGCAGTTTAATCAGGGAGACAGTACTTGGCGCAGATACGCAGTATTTT

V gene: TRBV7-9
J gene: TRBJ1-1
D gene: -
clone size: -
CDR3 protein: CASSYTVNTEAFF
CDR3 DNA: TGTGCCAGCAGCTATACAGTTAACACTGAAGCTTTCTTT

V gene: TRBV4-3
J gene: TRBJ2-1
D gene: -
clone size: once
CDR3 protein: CASSQRSKGVGYGNGQFF
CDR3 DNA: TGCGCCAGCAGCCAACGTTCGAAGGGAGTGGGGTACGGGAATGGGCAGTTCTTC

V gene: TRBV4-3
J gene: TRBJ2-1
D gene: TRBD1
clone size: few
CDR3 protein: CASSQDLPRGRLGEQFF
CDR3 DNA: TGCGCCAGCAGCCAAGATCTGCCCAGGGGGCGCCTGGGCGAGCAGTTCTTC

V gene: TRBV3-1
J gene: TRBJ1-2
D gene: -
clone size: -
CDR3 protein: CASSQDRWAYGYTF
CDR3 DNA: TGTGCCAGCAGCCAAGACCGTTGGGCTTATGGCTACACCTTC

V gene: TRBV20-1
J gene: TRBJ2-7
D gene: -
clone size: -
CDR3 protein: CSARMRDIEQYF
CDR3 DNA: TGTAGTGCTAGGATGCGGGACATCGAGCAGTACTTC

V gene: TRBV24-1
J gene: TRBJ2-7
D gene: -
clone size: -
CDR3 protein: CATSDSLGGPFYEQYF
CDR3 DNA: TGTGCCACCAGTGACTCCCTCGGGGGCCCTTTCTACGAGCAGTACTTC

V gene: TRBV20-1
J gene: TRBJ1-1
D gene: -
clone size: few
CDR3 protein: CRPQGGSEAFF
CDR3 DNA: TGCAGGCCCCAGGGTGGGTCTGAAGCTTTCTTT

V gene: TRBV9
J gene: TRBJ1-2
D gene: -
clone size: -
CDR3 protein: CASSDNREDYGYTF
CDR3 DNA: TGTGCCAGCAGCGATAACAGGGAAGACTATGGCTACACCTTC

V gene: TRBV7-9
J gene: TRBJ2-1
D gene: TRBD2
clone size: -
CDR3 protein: CASRGTSGRSGEQFF
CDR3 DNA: TGTGCCAGCAGGGGCACTAGCGGGAGGTCTGGTGAGCAGTTCTTC

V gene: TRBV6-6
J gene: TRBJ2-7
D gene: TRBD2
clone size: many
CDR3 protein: CASGRGVPQVEQYF
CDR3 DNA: TGTGCCAGCGGCCGGGGGGTCCCTCAGGTTGAGCAGTACTTC

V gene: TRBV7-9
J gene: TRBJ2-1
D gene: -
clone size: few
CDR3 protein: CASSLGGSLAFIEQFF
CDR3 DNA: TGTGCCAGCAGCTTAGGCGGGTCCTTAGCCTTCATTGAGCAGTTCTTC

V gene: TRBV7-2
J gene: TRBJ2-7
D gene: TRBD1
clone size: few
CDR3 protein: CASSLAVTGAYEQYF
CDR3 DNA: TGTGCCAGCAGCTTAGCTGTGACAGGGGCCTACGAGCAGTACTTC

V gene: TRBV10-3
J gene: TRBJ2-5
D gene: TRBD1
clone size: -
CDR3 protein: CATGTGQEAQYF
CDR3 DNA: TGTGCCACCGGGACAGGACAAGAGGCCCAGTACTTC

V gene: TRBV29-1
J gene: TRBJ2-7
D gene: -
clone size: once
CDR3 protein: CSVGLGFNEQYF
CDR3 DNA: TGCAGCGTGGGCTTAGGGTTCAATGAGCAGTACTTC

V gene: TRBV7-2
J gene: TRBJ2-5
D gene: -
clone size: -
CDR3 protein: CASSLGSGIQETQYF
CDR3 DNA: TGTGCCAGCAGCTTAGGGTCAGGCATACAAGAGACCCAGTACTTC

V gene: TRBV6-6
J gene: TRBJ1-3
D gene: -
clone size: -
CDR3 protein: CASSYEGNWDTIYF
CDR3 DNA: TGTGCCAGCAGTTACGAGGGAAATTGGGACACCATATATTTT

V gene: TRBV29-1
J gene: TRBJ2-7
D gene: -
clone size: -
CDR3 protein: CSGGDGRHEQYF
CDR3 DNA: TGCAGCGGGGGGGATGGGCGCCACGAGCAGTACTTC

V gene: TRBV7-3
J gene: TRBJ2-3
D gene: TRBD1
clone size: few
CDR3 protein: CASSAGQGFYADTQYF
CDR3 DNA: TGTGCCAGCAGCGCCGGACAGGGCTTTTACGCAGATACGCAGTATTTT

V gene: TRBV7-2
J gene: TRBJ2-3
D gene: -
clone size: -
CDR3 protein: CASSHGWRATQYF
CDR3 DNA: TGTGCCAGCAGCCACGGGTGGCGAGCTACGCAGTATTTT

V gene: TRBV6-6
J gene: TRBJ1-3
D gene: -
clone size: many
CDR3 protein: CASTPSPSGNTIYF
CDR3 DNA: TGTGCCAGCACCCCTTCCCCCTCTGGAAACACCATATATTTT

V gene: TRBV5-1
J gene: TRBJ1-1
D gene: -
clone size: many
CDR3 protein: CASSSTGNTEAFF
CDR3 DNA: TGTGCCAGCAGTTCGACAGGGAACACTGAAGCTTTCTTT

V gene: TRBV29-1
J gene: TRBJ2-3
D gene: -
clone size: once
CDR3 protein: CSVKGHLGVTQYF
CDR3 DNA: TGCAGCGTGAAGGGACACTTGGGAGTTACGCAGTATTTT

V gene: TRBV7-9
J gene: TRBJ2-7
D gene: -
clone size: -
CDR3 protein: CASSLEINEQYF
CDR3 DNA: TGTGCCAGCAGCTTAGAGATCAATGAGCAGTACTTC

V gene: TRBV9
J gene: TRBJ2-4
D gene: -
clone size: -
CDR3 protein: CASSPGGTPGHIQYF
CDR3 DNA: TGTGCCAGCAGCCCAGGGGGGACCCCCGGGCACATTCAGTACTTC

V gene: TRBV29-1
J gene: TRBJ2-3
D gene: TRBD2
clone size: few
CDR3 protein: CSVEGLAGHTDTQYF
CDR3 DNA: TGCAGCGTTGAAGGACTAGCGGGGCACACAGATACGCAGTATTTT

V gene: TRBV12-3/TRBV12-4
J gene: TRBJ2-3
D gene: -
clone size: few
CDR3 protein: CASSGTTDTQYF
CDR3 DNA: TGTGCCAGCAGTGGGACTACAGATACGCAGTATTTT